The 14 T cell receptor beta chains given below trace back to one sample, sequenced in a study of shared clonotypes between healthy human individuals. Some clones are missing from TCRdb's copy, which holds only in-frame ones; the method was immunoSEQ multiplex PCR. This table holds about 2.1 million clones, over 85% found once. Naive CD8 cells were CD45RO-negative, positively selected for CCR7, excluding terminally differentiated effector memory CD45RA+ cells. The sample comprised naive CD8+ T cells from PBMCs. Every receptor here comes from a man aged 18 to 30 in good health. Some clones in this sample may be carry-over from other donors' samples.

The CDR3 sequence is CASSYEPAGGRNEQFF. The CDR3 region has the DNA TGTGCCAGCAGTTACGAGCCGGCGGGAGGTCGGAATGAGCAGTTCTTC. The V gene is TRBV6-6, the J gene TRBJ2-1, with 8 bases aligning to TRBD2. The V gene end was trimmed by 2 bases and the J gene end by 7 bases; junction bases not matched to a gene: 10. The CDR3 contains 16 residues. CDR1 MNHNY and CDR2 SVGAGI come from the germline V gene (reference sequence).

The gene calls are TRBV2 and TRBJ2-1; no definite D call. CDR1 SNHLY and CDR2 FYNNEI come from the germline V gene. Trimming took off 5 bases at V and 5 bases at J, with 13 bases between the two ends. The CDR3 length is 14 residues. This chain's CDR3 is CASSPEPGDNEQFF. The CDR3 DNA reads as TGTGCCAGCAGTCCTGAACCGGGTGACAATGAGCAGTTCTTC.

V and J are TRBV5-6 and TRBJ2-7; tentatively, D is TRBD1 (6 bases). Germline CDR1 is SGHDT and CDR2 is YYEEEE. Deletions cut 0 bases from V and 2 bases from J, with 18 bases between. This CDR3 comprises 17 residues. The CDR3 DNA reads TGTGCCAGCAGCTTGGGGGGGCCGGGACATTTGGCCTACGAGCAGTACTTC. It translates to CASSLGGPGHLAYEQYF.

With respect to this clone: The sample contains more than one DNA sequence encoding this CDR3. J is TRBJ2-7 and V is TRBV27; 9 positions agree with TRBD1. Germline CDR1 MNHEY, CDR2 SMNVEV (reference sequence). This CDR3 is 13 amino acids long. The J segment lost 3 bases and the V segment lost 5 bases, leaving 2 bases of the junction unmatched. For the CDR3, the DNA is TGTGCCAGCAGTACGACAGGGGGCTACGAGCAGTACTTC. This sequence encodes CASSTTGGYEQYF.

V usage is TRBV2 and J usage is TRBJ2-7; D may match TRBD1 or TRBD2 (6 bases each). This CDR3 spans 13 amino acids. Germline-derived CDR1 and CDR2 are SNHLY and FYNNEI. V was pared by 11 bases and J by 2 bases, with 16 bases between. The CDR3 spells CAEGGDGTYEQYF. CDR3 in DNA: TGTGCCGAGGGGGGAGACGGTACCTACGAGCAGTACTTC.

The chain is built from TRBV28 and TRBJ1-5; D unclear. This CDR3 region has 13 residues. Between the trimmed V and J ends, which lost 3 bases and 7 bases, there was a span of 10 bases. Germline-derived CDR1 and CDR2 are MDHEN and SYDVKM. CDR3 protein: CASSFRVQQPQHF. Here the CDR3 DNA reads TGTGCCAGCAGTTTCCGGGTCCAGCAGCCCCAGCATTTT. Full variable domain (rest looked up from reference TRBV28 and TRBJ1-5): DVKVTQSSRYLVKRTGEKVFLECVQDMDHENMFWYRQDPGLGLRLIYFSYDVKMKEKGDIPEGYSVSREKKERFSLILESASTNQTSMYLCASSFRVQQPQHFGDGTRLSIL.

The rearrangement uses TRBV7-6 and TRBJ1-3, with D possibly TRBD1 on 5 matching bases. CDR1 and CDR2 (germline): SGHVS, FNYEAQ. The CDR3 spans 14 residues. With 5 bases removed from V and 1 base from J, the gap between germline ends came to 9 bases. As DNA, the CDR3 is TGTGCCAGCAGCGGAGGGGTTTCTGGAAACACCATATATTTT. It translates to CASSGGVSGNTIYF.

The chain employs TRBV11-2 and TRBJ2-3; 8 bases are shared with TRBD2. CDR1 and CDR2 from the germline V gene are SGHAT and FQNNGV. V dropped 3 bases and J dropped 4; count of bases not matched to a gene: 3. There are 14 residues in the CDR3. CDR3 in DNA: TGTGCCAGCAGCTTTGGCGGGAGGTCAGATACGCAGTATTTT. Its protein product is CASSFGGRSDTQYF.

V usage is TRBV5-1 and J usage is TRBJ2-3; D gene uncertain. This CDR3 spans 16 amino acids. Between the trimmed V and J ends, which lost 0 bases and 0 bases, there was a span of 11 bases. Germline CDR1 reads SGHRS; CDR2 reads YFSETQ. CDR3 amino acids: CASSLGPQDSTDTQYF. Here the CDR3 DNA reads TGCGCCAGCAGCTTGGGGCCCCAGGACAGCACAGATACGCAGTATTTT.

CDR3 nucleotides: TGTGCCTGGGGGTATGGAACGGGACACTACGAGCAGTACTTC. Its translation: CAWGYGTGHYEQYF. The J gene is TRBJ2-7, the V gene TRBV30, with D perhaps matching TRBD1 (6 bases). Per germline, CDR1 GTSNPN and CDR2 SVGIG (reference sequence). Deletions cut 5 bases from V and 3 bases from J, with 17 bases between. The CDR3 spans 14 residues.

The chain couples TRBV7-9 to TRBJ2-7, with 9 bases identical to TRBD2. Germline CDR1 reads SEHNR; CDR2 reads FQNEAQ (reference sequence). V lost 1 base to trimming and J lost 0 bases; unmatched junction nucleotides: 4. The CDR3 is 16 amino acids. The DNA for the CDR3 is TGTGCCAGCAGCTTAGATGGTAGCGGGAGCTCCTACGAGCAGTACTTC. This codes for CASSLDGSGSSYEQYF. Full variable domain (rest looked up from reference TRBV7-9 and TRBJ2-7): DTGVSQNPRHKITKRGQNVTFRCDPISEHNRLYWYRQTLGQGPEFLTYFQNEAQLEKSRLLSDRFSAERPKGSFSTLEIQRTEQGDSAMYLCASSLDGSGSSYEQYFGPGTRLTVT.

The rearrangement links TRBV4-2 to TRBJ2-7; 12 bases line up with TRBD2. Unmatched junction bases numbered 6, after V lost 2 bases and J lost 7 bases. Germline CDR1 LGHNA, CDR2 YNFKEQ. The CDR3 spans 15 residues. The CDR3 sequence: CASSQLAGGPGEQYF. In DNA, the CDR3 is TGTGCCAGCAGCCAACTAGCGGGAGGGCCGGGGGAGCAGTACTTC.

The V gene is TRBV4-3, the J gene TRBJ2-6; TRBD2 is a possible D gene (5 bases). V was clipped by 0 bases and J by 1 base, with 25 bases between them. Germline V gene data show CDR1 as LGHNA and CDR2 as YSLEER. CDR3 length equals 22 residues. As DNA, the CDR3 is TGCGCCAGCAGCCAAGATTGGTCCCAGGCGGGCCGTTCGGGGTCTGGGGCCAACGTCCTGACTTTC. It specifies CASSQDWSQAGRSGSGANVLTF.

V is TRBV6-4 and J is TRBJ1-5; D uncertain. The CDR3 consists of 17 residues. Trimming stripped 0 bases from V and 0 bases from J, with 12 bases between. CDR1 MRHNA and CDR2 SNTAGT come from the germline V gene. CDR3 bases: TGTGCCAGCAGTGACTCGATGGCAAGATATAGCAATCAGCCCCAGCATTTT. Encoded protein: CASSDSMARYSNQPQHF.